This T cell receptor beta chain stems from a study of beta chain features in type 1 diabetes. A few counts support this clone. Its antigen is still unknown. From germline, CDR1 is DFQATT and CDR2 SNEGSKA (reference sequence). The V end lost 5 bases, the J end lost 6 bases, and 11 bases lay between the germline ends. The CDR3 covers 11 residues. TCRB transcripts that were expressed got sequenced, as all of the isolated RNA had been reverse transcribed. Naive, central memory and regulatory T cell samples averaged around 3.5 million immunoSEQ reads each. The table came from immunoSEQ multiplex PCR; TCRdb's copy has only in-frame clones and leaves some out. The repertoire holds 630,000 or so clones, with over 11% as singletons. By way of CD45RO/CCR7/CD25/CD127/CD95/CD27, the CD4+ regulatory, stem cell-like memory, central memory and naive cells were sorted. Each of the sorted populations had a purity greater than 95%.

Findings and limits, study-wide: Shortening of TCRB CDR3s, moderate but significant, appeared in all four CD4+ subsets of Type 1 diabetes patients. Shorter templates might be favored by PCR, equally in patients and controls.

The TCR originated in a man younger than 35 with type 1 diabetes. Source material: naive CD4+ T cells from blood. The chain couples TRBV20-1 to TRBJ2-7, with D perhaps TRBD2 (6 bases). As DNA, the CDR3 is TGCAGTGCTGGGAGGTACGGCGAGCAGTACTTC. Translation gives CSAGRYGEQYF.